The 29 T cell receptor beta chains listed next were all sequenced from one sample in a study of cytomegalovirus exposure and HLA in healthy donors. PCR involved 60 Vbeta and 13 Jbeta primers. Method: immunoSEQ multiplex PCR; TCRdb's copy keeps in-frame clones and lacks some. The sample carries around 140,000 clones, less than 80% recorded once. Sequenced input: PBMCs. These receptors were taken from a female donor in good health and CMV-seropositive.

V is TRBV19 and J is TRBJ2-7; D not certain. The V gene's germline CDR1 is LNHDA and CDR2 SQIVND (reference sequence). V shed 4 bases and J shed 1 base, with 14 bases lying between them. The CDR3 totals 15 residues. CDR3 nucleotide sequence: TGTGCCAGTAGTACTCTAGACGGGTCTTCCTACGAGCAGTACTTC. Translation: CASSTLDGSSYEQYF.

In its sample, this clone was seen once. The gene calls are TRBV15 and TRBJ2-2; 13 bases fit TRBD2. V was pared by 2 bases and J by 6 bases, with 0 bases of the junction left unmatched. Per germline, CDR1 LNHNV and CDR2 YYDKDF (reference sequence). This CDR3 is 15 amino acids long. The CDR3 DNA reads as TGTGCCACCAGCAGAACTAGCGGGAGGGCCGGGGAGCTGTTTTTT. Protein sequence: CATSRTSGRAGELFF.

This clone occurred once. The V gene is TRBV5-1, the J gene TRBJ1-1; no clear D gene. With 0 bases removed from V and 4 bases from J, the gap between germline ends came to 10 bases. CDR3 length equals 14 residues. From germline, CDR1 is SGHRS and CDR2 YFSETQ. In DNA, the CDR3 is TGCGCCAGCAGCTTGGTGAGGGAGAGCACTGAAGCTTTCTTT. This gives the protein CASSLVRESTEAFF.

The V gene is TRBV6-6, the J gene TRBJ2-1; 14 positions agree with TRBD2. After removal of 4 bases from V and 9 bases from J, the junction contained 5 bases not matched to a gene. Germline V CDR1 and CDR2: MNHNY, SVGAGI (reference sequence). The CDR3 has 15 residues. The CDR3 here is CASSSRTSGGSEQFF. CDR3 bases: TGTGCCAGCAGTTCTCGGACTAGCGGGGGGAGTGAGCAGTTCTTC.

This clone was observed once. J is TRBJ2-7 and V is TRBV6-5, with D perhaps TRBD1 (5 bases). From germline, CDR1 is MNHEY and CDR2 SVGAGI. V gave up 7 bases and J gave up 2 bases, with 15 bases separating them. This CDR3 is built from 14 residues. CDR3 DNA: TGTGCCAGCACACAGGACATTTCCGCCTACGAGCAGTACTTC. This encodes CASTQDISAYEQYF.

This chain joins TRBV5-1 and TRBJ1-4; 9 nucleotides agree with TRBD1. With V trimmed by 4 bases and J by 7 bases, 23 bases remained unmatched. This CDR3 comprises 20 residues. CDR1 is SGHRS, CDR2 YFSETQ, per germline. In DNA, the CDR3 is TGCGCCAGCAGCGTCGGACAGGGGATGATCGGCATAGAGCTGAGTGAAAAACTGTTTTTT. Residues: CASSVGQGMIGIELSEKLFF.

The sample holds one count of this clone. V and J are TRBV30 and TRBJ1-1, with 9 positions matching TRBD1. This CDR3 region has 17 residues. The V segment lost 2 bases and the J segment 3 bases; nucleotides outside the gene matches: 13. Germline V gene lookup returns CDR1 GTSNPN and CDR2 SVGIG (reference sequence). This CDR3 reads CAWSSDRGGIRDTEAFF. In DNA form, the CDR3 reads TGTGCCTGGAGTTCGGACAGGGGAGGGATTCGGGACACTGAAGCTTTCTTT. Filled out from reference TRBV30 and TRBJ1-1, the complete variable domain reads SQTIHQWPATLVQPVGSPLSLECTVEGTSNPNLYWYRQAAGRGLQLLFYSVGIGQISSEVPQNLSASRPQDRQFILSSKKLLLSDSGFYLCAWSSDRGGIRDTEAFFGQGTRLTVV.

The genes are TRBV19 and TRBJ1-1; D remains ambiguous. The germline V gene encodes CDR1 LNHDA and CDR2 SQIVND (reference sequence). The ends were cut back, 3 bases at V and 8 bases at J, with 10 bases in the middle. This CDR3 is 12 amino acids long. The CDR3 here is CASSISGDEAFF. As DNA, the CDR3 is TGTGCCAGTAGTATTTCCGGAGACGAAGCTTTCTTT.

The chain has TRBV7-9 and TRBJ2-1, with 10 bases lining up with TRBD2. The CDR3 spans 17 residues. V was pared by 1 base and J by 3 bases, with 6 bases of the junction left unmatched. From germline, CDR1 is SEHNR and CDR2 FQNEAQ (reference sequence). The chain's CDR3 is CASSLEALAGGYNEQFF. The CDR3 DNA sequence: TGTGCCAGCAGCTTAGAAGCCTTAGCGGGAGGCTACAATGAGCAGTTCTTC.

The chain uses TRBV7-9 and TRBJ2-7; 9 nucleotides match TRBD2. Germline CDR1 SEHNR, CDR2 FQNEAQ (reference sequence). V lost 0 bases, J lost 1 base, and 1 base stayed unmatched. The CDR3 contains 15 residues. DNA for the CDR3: TGTGCCAGCAGCTTAGCCACTAGCGGGTCCTACGAGCAGTACTTC. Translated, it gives CASSLATSGSYEQYF.

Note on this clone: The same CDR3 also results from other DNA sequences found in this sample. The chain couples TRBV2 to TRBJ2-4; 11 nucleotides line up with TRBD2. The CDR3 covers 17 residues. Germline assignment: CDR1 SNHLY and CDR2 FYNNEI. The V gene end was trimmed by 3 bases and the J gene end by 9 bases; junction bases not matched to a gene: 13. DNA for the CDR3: TGTGCCAGCAGTGAGGGGGGGACTAGCGGATTCAGGAGCATTCAGTACTTC. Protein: CASSEGGTSGFRSIQYF.

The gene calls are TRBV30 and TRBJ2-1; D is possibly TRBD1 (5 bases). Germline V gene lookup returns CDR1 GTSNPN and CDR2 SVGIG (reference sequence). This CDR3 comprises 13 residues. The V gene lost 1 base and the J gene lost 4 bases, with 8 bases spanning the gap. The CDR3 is CAWSAQVYNEQFF. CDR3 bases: TGTGCCTGGAGTGCACAGGTATACAATGAGCAGTTCTTC.

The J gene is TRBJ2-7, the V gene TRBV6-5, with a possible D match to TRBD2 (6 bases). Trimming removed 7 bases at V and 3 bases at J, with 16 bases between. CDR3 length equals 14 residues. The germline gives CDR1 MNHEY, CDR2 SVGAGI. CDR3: CASTPGRGFYEQYF. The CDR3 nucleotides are TGTGCCAGCACACCGGGACGGGGGTTCTACGAGCAGTACTTC.

DNA for the CDR3: TGTGCCAGCAGCTTGGGGACAGGGGGCAACTCTGGAAACACCATATATTTT. It translates to CASSLGTGGNSGNTIYF. V is TRBV7-6 and J is TRBJ1-3; 12 nucleotides match TRBD1. J gave up 0 bases and V 3 bases, and 3 bases lay outside the gene matches. Germline V CDR1 and CDR2: SGHVS, FNYEAQ. The CDR3 is 17 residues long.

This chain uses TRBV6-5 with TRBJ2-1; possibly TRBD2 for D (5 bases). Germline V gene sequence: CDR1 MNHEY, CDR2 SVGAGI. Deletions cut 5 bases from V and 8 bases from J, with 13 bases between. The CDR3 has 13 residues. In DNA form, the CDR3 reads TGTGCCAGCAGTCCGGGATGGAAGGATGAGCAGTTCTTC. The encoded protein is CASSPGWKDEQFF.

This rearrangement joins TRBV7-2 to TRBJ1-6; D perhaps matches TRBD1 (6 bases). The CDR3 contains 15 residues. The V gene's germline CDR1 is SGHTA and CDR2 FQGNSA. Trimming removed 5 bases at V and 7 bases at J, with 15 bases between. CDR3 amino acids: CASSARQDLNSPLHF. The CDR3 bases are TGTGCCAGCAGCGCGAGACAGGATCTGAATTCACCCCTCCACTTT.

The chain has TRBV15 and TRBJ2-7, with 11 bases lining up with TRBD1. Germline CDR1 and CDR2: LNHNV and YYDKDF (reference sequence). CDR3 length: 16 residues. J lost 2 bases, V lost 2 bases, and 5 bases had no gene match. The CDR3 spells CATSRSPGQGAYEQYF. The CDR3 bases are TGTGCCACCAGCAGAAGTCCGGGACAGGGGGCCTACGAGCAGTACTTC.

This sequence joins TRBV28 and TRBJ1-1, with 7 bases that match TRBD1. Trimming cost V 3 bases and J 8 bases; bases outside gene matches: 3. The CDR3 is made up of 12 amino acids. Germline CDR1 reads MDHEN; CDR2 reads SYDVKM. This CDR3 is CASSFEGQEAFF. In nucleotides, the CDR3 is TGTGCCAGCAGTTTCGAGGGACAGGAAGCTTTCTTT.

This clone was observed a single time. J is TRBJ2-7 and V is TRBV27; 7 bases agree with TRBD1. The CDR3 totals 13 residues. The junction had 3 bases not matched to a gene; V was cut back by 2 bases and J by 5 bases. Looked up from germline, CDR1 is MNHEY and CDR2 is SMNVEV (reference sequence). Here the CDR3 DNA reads TGTGCCAGCAGTTTAGTCAGGGGGAACGAGCAGTACTTC. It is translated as CASSLVRGNEQYF.

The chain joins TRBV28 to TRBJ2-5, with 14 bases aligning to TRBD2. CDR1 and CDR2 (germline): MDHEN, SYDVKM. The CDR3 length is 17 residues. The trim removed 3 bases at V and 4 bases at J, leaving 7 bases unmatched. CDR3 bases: TGTGCCAGCAGTTTGGGACTAGCGGGAGCAAGGGGAGAGACCCAGTACTTC. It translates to CASSLGLAGARGETQYF.

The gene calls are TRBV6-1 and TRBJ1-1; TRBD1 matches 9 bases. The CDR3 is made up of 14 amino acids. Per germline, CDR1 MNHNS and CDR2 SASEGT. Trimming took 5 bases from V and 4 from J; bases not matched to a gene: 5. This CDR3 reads CASSPGTGSTEAFF. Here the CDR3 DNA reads TGTGCCAGCAGTCCCGGGACAGGGTCCACTGAAGCTTTCTTT.

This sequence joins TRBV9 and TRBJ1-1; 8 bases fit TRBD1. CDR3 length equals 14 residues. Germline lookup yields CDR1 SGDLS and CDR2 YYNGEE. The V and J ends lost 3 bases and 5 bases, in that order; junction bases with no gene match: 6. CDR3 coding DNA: TGTGCCAGCAGCGAAGGCAGGGGGCTTACTGAAGCTTTCTTT. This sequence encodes CASSEGRGLTEAFF.

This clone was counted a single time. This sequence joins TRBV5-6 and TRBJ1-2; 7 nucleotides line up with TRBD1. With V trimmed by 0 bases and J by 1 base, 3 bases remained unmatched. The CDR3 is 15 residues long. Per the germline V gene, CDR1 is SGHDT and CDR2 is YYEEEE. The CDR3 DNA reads TGTGCCAGCAGCTTGGAAGGGGGCTTTAACTATGGCTACACCTTC. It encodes CASSLEGGFNYGYTF.

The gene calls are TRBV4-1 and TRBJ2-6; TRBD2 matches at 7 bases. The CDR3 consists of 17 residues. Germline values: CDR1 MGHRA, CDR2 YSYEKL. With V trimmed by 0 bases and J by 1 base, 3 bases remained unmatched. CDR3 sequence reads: CASSQDGEGSGANVLTF. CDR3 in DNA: TGCGCCAGCAGCCAAGACGGGGAGGGTTCTGGGGCCAACGTCCTGACTTTC.

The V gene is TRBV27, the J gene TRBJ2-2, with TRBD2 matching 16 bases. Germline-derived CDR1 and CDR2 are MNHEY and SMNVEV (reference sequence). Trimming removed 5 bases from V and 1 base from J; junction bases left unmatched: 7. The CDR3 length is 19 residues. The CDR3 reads CASSMGLAGGSENTGELFF. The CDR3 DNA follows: TGTGCCAGCAGTATGGGACTAGCGGGAGGGTCAGAGAACACCGGGGAGCTGTTTTTT.

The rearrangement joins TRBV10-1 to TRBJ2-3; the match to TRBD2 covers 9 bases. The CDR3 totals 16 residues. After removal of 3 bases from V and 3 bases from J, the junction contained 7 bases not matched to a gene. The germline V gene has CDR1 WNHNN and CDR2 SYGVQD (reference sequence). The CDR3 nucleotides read TGCGCCAGCAGTGATCGAGGCACTAGCGGGACAGATACGCAGTATTTT. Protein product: CASSDRGTSGTDTQYF.

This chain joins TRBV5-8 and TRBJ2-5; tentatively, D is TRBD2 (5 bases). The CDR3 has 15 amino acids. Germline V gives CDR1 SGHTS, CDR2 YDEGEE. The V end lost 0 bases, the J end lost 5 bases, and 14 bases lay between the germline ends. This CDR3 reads CASSLAGGEGETQYF. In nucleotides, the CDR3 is TGTGCCAGCAGCTTGGCTGGTGGTGAGGGTGAGACCCAGTACTTC.

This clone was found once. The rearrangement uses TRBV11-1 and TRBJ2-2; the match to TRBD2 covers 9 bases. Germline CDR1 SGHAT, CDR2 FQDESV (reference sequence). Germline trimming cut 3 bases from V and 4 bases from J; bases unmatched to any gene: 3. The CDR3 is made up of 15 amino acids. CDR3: CASSLAGGSTGELFF. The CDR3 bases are TGTGCCAGCAGCTTGGCGGGAGGGAGCACCGGGGAGCTGTTTTTT.

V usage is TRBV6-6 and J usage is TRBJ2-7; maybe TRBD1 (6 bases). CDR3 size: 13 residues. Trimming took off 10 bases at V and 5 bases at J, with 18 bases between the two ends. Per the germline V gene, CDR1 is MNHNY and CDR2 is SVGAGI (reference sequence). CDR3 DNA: TGTGCCACCTCGACAGGCCTTCTGAACGAGCAGTACTTC. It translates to CATSTGLLNEQYF.